The sequence of this T cell receptor beta chain was determined in a study of blood T cell repertoires in COVID-19. Overall study: COVID-19 samples, acute and convalescent, were from the United States, Italy and Spain. Sources were T cells, B-cell-depleted T cells, or PBMCs; the material itself was cDNA or gDNA.

The authors' processing: Estimation of nucleated cell counts was performed using reference gene primer amplification. Some clones are missing from TCRdb's copy, which holds only in-frame ones; the method was immunoSEQ multiplex PCR. The V and J calls and clone size are taken from that table; D and trimming were inferred from the DNA. The sample has under 250,000 clones, 92% seen once. V was trimmed by 4 bases and J by 0 bases, leaving 16 bases between them. This CDR3 region has 16 residues. The V gene's germline CDR1 is MGHRA and CDR2 YSYEKL. While infection was still active, Seattle patients were enrolled and then followed longitudinally.

This sequence originates from a man aged 25-40 years with COVID-19, enrolled during active disease. The gene calls are TRBV4-1 and TRBJ2-7; the D is unclear. The sample was peripheral blood. In nucleotides, the CDR3 is TGCGCCAGCAGCCTGTCTAATGCGGCCAGCTCCTACGAGCAGTACTTC. This translates into CASSLSNAASSYEQYF.